The 21 T cell receptor beta chains listed next were all sequenced from one sample in a study of T cells in localized non-small cell lung cancer. Here immunoSEQ multiplex PCR was the method, and the copy in TCRdb shows in-frame clones only, minus some. The sample yields just under 20,000 clones, around 91% seen once. The material was peripheral blood, obtained before any cancer treatment. The receptors derive from a man between 40 and 70 years old with stage I lung adenocarcinoma.

This sequence joins TRBV5-5 and TRBJ2-7, with 14 bases matching TRBD2. The germline gives CDR1 SGHKS, CDR2 YYEKEE (reference sequence). This CDR3 has 15 amino acids. J was trimmed by 7 bases and V by 3 bases; bases with no gene match: 6. The CDR3 reads CASSSGLAGGWEQYF. For the CDR3, the DNA is TGTGCCAGCAGCTCCGGACTAGCGGGGGGTTGGGAGCAGTACTTC.

This clone was seen a single time. This chain connects TRBV30 to TRBJ1-2, with 9 bases that match TRBD1. This CDR3 is built from 14 residues. J was trimmed by 5 bases and V by 5 bases; bases with no gene match: 9. CDR1 GTSNPN and CDR2 SVGIG come from the germline V gene (reference sequence). The CDR3, as DNA: TGTGCCTGGGGGGACAAACAGGGGGCGTATGGCTACACCTTC. Its translation is CAWGDKQGAYGYTF. Full variable domain (outside the CDR3, taken from reference TRBV30 and TRBJ1-2): SQTIHQWPATLVQPVGSPLSLECTVEGTSNPNLYWYRQAAGRGLQLLFYSVGIGQISSEVPQNLSASRPQDRQFILSSKKLLLSDSGFYLCAWGDKQGAYGYTFGSGTRLTVV.

The gene calls are TRBV11-2 and TRBJ2-1; 8 bases fit TRBD2. This CDR3 contains 16 residues. Germline values: CDR1 SGHAT, CDR2 FQNNGV. V shed 3 bases, J shed 8 bases, and the junction held 12 bases outside the gene matches. As DNA, the CDR3 is TGTGCCAGCAGCTTTCAGCGGGGGTTTACTTTTGATGAGCAGTTCTTC. Translating it yields CASSFQRGFTFDEQFF.

V is TRBV29-1 and J is TRBJ2-1; D may correspond to TRBD1 or TRBD2 (6 bases each). Trimming removed 4 bases at V and 9 bases at J, with 10 bases between. CDR1 and CDR2 (germline): SQVTM, ANQGSEA. The CDR3 sequence is 11 residues long. CDR3 DNA sequence: TGCAGCGTTGTTGGGGGGCGTGAGCAGTTCTTC. It translates to CSVVGGREQFF.

The rearrangement links TRBV11-2 to TRBJ2-3; no clear D. Germline V gene sequence: CDR1 SGHAT, CDR2 FQNNGV. Trimming removed 5 bases at V and 5 bases at J, with 11 bases between. This CDR3 spans 13 amino acids. The CDR3 DNA follows: TGTGCCAGCAGCCTTGGGCTAGGAGATACGCAGTATTTT. It translates to CASSLGLGDTQYF.

The chain carries TRBV5-8 and TRBJ1-4; no clear D gene. In germline, CDR1 is SGHTS, CDR2 YDEGEE. CDR3 length: 14 residues. V was clipped by 0 bases and J by 1 base, with 4 bases between them. CDR3 residues: CASSLGQTNEKLFF. Written as DNA, the CDR3 is TGTGCCAGCAGCTTGGGACAAACTAATGAAAAACTGTTTTTT.

Concerning this clone itself: Mismatch with germline at one junction end may stem from a read error. The rearrangement joins TRBV27 to TRBJ2-7; 8 nucleotides match TRBD2. The germline CDR1 and CDR2 sequences are MNHEY and SMNVEV (reference sequence). The CDR3 runs 16 residues. The CDR3 coding sequence is TGTGTCAGCAGCCTACGCACAGCGGGAGCGAGGAACGAGCAGTACTTC. It yields the protein CVSSLRTAGARNEQYF.

The V and J genes are TRBV7-2 and TRBJ2-1, with D uncertain. Trimming removed 5 bases at V and 0 bases at J, with 5 bases between. The CDR3 is made up of 13 amino acids. The germline V gene encodes CDR1 SGHTA and CDR2 FQGNSA. The CDR3 sequence is CASSTYSYNEQFF. The CDR3 nucleotides read TGTGCCAGCAGCACCTACTCCTACAATGAGCAGTTCTTC.

This clone was recorded once. The chain joins TRBV14 to TRBJ2-1, with D perhaps matching TRBD2 (6 bases). The CDR3 consists of 13 residues. CDR1 is SGHDN, CDR2 FVKESK, per germline. V was clipped by 3 bases and J by 6 bases, with 9 bases between them. CDR3 coding DNA: TGTGCCAGCAGCCAGCGACTAGTCAATGAGCAGTTCTTC. Protein: CASSQRLVNEQFF.

The chain is built from TRBV2 and TRBJ2-2; TRBD2 matches at 14 bases. The junction had 6 bases not matched to a gene; V was cut back by 6 bases and J by 6 bases. From germline, CDR1 is SNHLY and CDR2 FYNNEI. CDR3 length: 16 amino acids. CDR3 coding DNA: TGTGCCAGCAGGACTAGCGGGGGGGTTTCCGCCGGGGAGCTGTTTTTT. As protein: CASRTSGGVSAGELFF.

The chain has TRBV6-5 and TRBJ2-1; D is perhaps TRBD2 (6 bases). The CDR3 is made up of 15 amino acids. V was shortened by 8 bases and J by 6 bases, with 20 bases between the two germline ends. Per the germline V gene, CDR1 is MNHEY and CDR2 is SVGAGI. The CDR3 nucleotides read TGTGCCAGCGCGACGGGCGGGGAAGTTGGCAATGAGCAGTTCTTC. Translation: CASATGGEVGNEQFF.

The genes are TRBV30 and TRBJ2-1; 9 bases line up with TRBD2. The CDR3 is 14 residues long. J was trimmed by 8 bases and V by 2 bases; bases with no gene match: 7. Germline values: CDR1 GTSNPN, CDR2 SVGIG (reference sequence). The chain's CDR3 is CAWSPAGGGYEQFF. Here the CDR3 DNA reads TGTGCCTGGAGTCCGGCGGGGGGGGGCTATGAGCAGTTCTTC.

This chain connects TRBV7-9 to TRBJ1-5; D uncertain. Germline V lookup: CDR1 SEHNR, CDR2 FQNEAQ (reference sequence). V dropped 5 bases and J dropped 2 bases, with 10 bases sitting between them. The CDR3 contains 14 residues. The chain's CDR3 is CASSLDVGNQPQHF. DNA of the CDR3: TGTGCCAGCAGCCTGGACGTAGGCAATCAGCCCCAGCATTTT.

The chain is built from TRBV2 and TRBJ2-2; no definite D call. The CDR3 has 13 amino acids. The germline V and J ends were trimmed by 8 bases and 7 bases, with 14 bases remaining between them. Germline assignment: CDR1 SNHLY and CDR2 FYNNEI. DNA for the CDR3: TGTGCCAGCGGGCAGAAGCTGAACGGGGAGCTGTTTTTT. The encoded protein is CASGQKLNGELFF.

The V gene is TRBV30, the J gene TRBJ1-3; 10 bases are shared with TRBD1. Germline CDR1 GTSNPN, CDR2 SVGIG (reference sequence). The CDR3 runs to 15 residues. Losses at the gene ends were 0 bases for V and 8 bases for J; bases not matched to a gene: 7. The CDR3 loop reads CAWSVQGTGEHTIYF. CDR3 nucleotide sequence: TGTGCCTGGAGTGTACAAGGGACAGGGGAGCACACCATATATTTT.

CDR3 sequence reads: CASSLLGTQNSPLHF. CDR3 nucleotides: TGTGCCAGCAGTTTACTCGGGACACAAAATTCACCCCTCCACTTT. The chain has TRBV28 and TRBJ1-6, with D possibly matching TRBD1 (6 bases). The germline V and J ends were trimmed by 2 bases and 7 bases, with 12 bases remaining between them. Germline V gene data show CDR1 as MDHEN and CDR2 as SYDVKM. This CDR3 has 15 amino acids. Together with reference TRBV28 and TRBJ1-6, the CDR3 gives the full variable domain: DVKVTQSSRYLVKRTGEKVFLECVQDMDHENMFWYRQDPGLGLRLIYFSYDVKMKEKGDIPEGYSVSREKKERFSLILESASTNQTSMYLCASSLLGTQNSPLHFGNGTRLTVT.

The chain carries TRBV6-6 and TRBJ1-4, with TRBD1 matching over 7 bases. Germline V gene sequence: CDR1 MNHNY, CDR2 SVGAGI (reference sequence). The J segment lost 5 bases and the V segment lost 2 bases, leaving 5 bases of the junction unmatched. The CDR3 contains 15 residues. The DNA of the CDR3 is TGTGCCAGCAGTTACCCCTCAGGGGGAAATGAAAAACTGTTTTTT. Its protein is CASSYPSGGNEKLFF.

V usage is TRBV5-1 and J usage is TRBJ2-7; D is possibly TRBD1 (5 bases). The germline V gene encodes CDR1 SGHRS and CDR2 YFSETQ. The CDR3 spans 11 residues. Trimming removed 4 bases from V and 5 bases from J, with 7 bases in between. The CDR3 loop is CASSEGDEQYF. The CDR3, as DNA: TGCGCCAGCAGCGAAGGGGACGAGCAGTACTTC.

The CDR3 DNA sequence: TGTGCCAGTAGTATCAATCCACGGGGTTTATACTCTGGGGCCAACGTCCTGACTTTC. Protein product: CASSINPRGLYSGANVLTF. The chain couples TRBV19 to TRBJ2-6; tentatively, D is TRBD2 (5 bases). This CDR3 region has 19 residues. Germline V gene data show CDR1 as LNHDA and CDR2 as SQIVND (reference sequence). V lost 3 bases and J lost 0, with 18 bases in between.

The chain carries TRBV2 and TRBJ2-1; perhaps TRBD2 as D (6 bases). The germline CDR1 and CDR2 sequences are SNHLY and FYNNEI. Trimming pared 8 bases from V and 4 bases from J, leaving 12 bases between. This CDR3 comprises 13 residues. CDR3 sequence: CASGLTNYNEQFF. CDR3 bases: TGTGCCAGCGGACTAACCAATTACAATGAGCAGTTCTTC.

The chain recombines TRBV7-6 with TRBJ2-5; a possible D gene is TRBD2 (6 bases). Germline V gene sequence: CDR1 SGHVS, CDR2 FNYEAQ. The germline V and J ends were trimmed by 4 bases and 5 bases, with 8 bases remaining between them. This CDR3 has 12 amino acids. In DNA form, the CDR3 reads TGTGCCAGCAGCTCTGGGAGGGAGACCCAGTACTTC. Translated: CASSSGRETQYF.